This T cell receptor beta chain was retrieved from a study of cytomegalovirus exposure and HLA in healthy donors. V dropped 2 bases and J dropped 4; count of bases not matched to a gene: 4. Germline CDR1 is WNHNN and CDR2 is SYGVQD (reference sequence). The CDR3 spans 16 residues. Points on this clone: Antigen specificity is unknown.

Each of the donors was a healthy bone marrow donor. Study-wide findings and caveats: Reportedly, fewer N-insertions than the roughly 690-donor mean appeared in an Asian-associated ancestry cluster in a later analysis. Reported performance of the classifier showed diagnosis of cytomegalovirus status with high specificity and sensitivity. Likely technical artifact: a cluster of highly shared sequence variants.

In the PCR, 60 Vbeta and 13 Jbeta primers were used. Here immunoSEQ multiplex PCR was the method, and the copy in TCRdb shows in-frame clones only, minus some. The sample comprises roughly 110,000 clones, 82% of which are singletons, and approximately 2.5% rests with the top ten. The chain couples TRBV10-1 to TRBJ2-3, with 12 bases that match TRBD1. The material sequenced was PBMCs. This clonotype originated in a young man in good health and CMV-seropositive. This CDR3 reads CASSEGDRGRADTQYF. In DNA, the CDR3 is TGCGCCAGCAGTGAGGGGGACAGGGGGCGAGCAGATACGCAGTATTTT.